In this sample, the clone carrying this TCR beta chain turned up once. This sample is drawn from a study of long-term antiretroviral therapy in people with HIV. About the study: Collection of the earliest samples took place about a decade ahead of the 2015 immediate-ART recommendation.

From germline, CDR1 is MDHEN and CDR2 SYDVKM. With V trimmed by 5 bases and J by 2 bases, 11 bases remained unmatched. The CDR3 loop spans 17 amino acids. Survey level was the resolution at which the v3.0 immunoSEQ assay ran. The protocol was immunoSEQ multiplex PCR, while the TCRdb copy is restricted to in-frame clones and leaves out a portion. The repertoire holds 19,000 or so clones, with around 80% as singletons. Source: unsorted PBMCs, taken at the start of antiretroviral therapy, before treatment. The receptor comes from a woman in her 40s with HIV. The chain uses TRBV28 and TRBJ1-5; 8 positions agree with TRBD1. This CDR3 is CASSPIPDRVGNQPQHF. For the CDR3, the DNA is TGTGCCAGCAGTCCCATCCCGGACAGGGTTGGCAATCAGCCCCAGCATTTT.